This entry describes one TCR beta chain. The antigen remains unidentified. The data originate from a study of cytomegalovirus exposure and HLA in healthy donors. The PCR was carried out with 60 Vbeta primers and 13 Jbeta primers. As handled by the study authors: An analysis performed later counted 72 million or so unique TCR beta chains (roughly 11 million of them shared). The data were produced by immunoSEQ multiplex PCR, yet TCRdb's version contains in-frame clones alone and is incomplete. The V and J calls and clone size are taken from that table; D and trimming were inferred from the DNA. The data hold around 64,000 clones, with roughly 80% observed a single time. Regarding the study as a whole: HLA allele associations emerged for roughly 17,000 TCR beta sequences in a later analysis, at 0.05 false discovery rate.

The TCR was taken from a woman in her thirties in good health and CMV-seropositive. The specimen was PBMCs.

As DNA, the CDR3 is TGTGCCAGTAGTCTACAGCTAACAGCTTTCTATGGCTACACCTTC. Encoded protein: CASSLQLTAFYGYTF. The chain uses TRBV19 and TRBJ1-2, with unresolved D. Germline values: CDR1 LNHDA, CDR2 SQIVND (reference sequence). CDR3 length: 15 amino acids. Trimming took 5 bases from V and 4 from J, leaving 17 bases between them.